These T cell receptor beta chains were read from a single sample in a study of blood T cell dynamics during melanoma immunotherapy. The table came from immunoSEQ multiplex PCR; TCRdb's copy has only in-frame clones and leaves some out. Of roughly 13,000 clones in the sample, more than 70% were seen once. The sequencing here drew on blood, taken from a patient treated with checkpoint blockade. Source of these receptors: a human donor with melanoma. Each CDR3 is given with its conserved first and last residue. Clone size is given for some rows only: seen once, a few or many times, or a class if the clone is expanded.

V gene	clone size	CDR3 protein
TRBV10-3	-	CAISESGQDLHF
TRBV6-5	once	CASSYLGGDMNTEAFF
TRBV9	few	CASSATGDPNQPQHF
TRBV18	-	CASSQITSARVSEQYF
TRBV19	-	CASTQGSGGNQPQHF
TRBV5-8	-	CASSLNWGGRSGYTF
TRBV4-2	-	CASSDVEGVHGYTF
TRBV13	-	CASNEAGTNEKLFF
TRBV6-5	-	CASSTDRYEQYF
TRBV2	-	CASRLAGGSTDTQYF
TRBV10-2	-	CASRDGRGRANTEAFF
TRBV25-1	-	CASRGRDEKLFF
TRBV5-4	-	CASSLVDSSYEQYF
TRBV25-1	-	CASSDSTGGRGYTF